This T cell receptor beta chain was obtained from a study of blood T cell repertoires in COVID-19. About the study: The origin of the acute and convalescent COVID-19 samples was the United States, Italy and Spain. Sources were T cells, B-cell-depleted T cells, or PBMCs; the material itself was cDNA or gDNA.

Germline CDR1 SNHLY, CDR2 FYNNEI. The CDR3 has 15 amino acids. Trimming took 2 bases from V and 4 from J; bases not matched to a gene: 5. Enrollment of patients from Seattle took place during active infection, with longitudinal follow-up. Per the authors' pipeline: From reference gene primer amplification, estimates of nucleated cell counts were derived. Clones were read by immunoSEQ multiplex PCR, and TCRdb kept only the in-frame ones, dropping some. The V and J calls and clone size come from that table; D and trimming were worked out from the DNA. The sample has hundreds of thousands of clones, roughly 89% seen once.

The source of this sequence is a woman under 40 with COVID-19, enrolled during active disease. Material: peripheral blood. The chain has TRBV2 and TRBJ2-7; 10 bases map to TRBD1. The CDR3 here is CASSEIGTGVYEQYF. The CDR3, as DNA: TGTGCCAGCAGTGAAATCGGGACAGGGGTTTACGAGCAGTACTTC.